This TCR beta chain stems from a study of T-cell reconstitution after alpha-beta-depleted transplantation in children. Unique molecular identifiers were incorporated during preparation of the TCRbeta library. Via MiXCR, TCRdb re-called the PCR reads, giving one row per CDR3 protein. In the table there are about 250,000 distinct CDR3 sequences, 24% of which are singletons. This clonotype was seen ten or more times. The TCR was taken from a female patient aged 2-15 years who had a stem cell transplant for congenital amegakaryocytic thrombocytopenia, so the T cells may come from the graft donor. Sequences were derived from PBMCs, mostly from graft donor cells, sampled 360 days after TCRalphabeta/CD19-depleted stem cell transplant.

Here the CDR3 DNA reads TGTGCCAGCAGTTCGCGACCGGGCCAAGAGGAAAAACTGTTTTTT. Amino acids: CASSSRPGQEEKLFF. This chain links TRBV12-3 or TRBV12-4 with TRBJ1-4; no firm D call. The CDR3 covers 15 residues. V gave up 4 bases and J gave up 8 bases, with 17 bases separating them.